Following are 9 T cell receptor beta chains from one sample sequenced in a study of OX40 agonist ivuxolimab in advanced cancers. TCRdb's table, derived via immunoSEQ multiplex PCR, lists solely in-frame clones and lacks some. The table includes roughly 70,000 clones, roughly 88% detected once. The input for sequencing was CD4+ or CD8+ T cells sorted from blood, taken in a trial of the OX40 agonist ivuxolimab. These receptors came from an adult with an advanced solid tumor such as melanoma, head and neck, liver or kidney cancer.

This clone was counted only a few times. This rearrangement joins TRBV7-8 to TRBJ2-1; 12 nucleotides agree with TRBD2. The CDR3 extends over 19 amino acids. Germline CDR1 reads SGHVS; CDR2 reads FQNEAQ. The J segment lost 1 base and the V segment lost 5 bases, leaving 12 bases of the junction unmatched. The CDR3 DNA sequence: TGTGCCAGCAGCCAATGGCGACTAGCGGGAGAATGGTCCTACAATGAGCAGTTCTTC. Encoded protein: CASSQWRLAGEWSYNEQFF.

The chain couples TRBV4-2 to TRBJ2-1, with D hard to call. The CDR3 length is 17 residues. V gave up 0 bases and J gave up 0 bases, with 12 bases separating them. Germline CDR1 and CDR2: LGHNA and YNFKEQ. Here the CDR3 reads CASSQDPGGSSYNEQFF. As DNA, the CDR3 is TGTGCCAGCAGCCAAGATCCGGGCGGAAGCTCCTACAATGAGCAGTTCTTC.

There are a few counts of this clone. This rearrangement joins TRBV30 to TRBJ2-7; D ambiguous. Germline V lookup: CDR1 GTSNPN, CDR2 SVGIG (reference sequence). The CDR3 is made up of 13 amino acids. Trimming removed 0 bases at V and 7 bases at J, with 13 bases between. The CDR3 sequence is CAWSVRSGGEQYF. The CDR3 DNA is TGTGCCTGGAGTGTACGCTCGGGCGGAGAGCAGTACTTC.

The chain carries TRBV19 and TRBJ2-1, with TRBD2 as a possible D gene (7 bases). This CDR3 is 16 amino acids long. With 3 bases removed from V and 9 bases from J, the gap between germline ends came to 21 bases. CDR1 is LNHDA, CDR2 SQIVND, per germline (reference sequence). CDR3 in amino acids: CASSIPGGQIHSEQFF. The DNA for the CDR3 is TGTGCCAGTAGTATCCCGGGGGGCCAAATCCACAGTGAGCAGTTCTTC.

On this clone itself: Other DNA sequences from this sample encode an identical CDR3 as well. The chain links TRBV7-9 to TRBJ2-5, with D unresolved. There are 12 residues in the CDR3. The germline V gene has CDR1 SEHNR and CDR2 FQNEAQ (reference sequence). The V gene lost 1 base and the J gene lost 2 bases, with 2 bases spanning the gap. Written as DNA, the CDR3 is TGTGCCAGCAGCTTAGGACAAGAGACCCAGTACTTC. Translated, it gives CASSLGQETQYF.

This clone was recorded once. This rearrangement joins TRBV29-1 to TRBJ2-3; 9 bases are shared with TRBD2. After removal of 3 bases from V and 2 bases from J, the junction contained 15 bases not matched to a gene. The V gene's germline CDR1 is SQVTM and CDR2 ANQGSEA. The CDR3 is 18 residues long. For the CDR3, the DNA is TGCAGCGTTGAGGGGGGACTAGCCCATTCTGGATCCACAGATACGCAGTATTTT. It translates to CSVEGGLAHSGSTDTQYF.

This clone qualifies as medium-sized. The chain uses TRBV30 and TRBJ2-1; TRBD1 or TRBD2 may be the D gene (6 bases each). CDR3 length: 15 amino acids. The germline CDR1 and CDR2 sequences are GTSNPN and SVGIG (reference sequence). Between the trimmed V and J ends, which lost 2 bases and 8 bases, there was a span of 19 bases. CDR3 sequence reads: CAWSLLRGAVYEQFF. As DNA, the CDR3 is TGTGCCTGGAGTCTCCTTAGGGGGGCAGTGTATGAGCAGTTCTTC.

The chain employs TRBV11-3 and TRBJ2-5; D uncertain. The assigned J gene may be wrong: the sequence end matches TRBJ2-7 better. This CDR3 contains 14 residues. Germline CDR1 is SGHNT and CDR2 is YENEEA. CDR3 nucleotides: TGTGCCAGCAGCCTTCGGGCGCGGCCGGGCGAGCAGTACTTC. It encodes CASSLRARPGEQYF.

The CDR3 DNA follows: TGTGCCAGCAGTTACTCGGCGAGCTCTGGAAACACCATATATTTT. Amino acids: CASSYSASSGNTIYF. The chain recombines TRBV6-6 with TRBJ1-3; the D is unclear. Germline-derived CDR1 and CDR2 are MNHNY and SVGAGI (reference sequence). Trimming left V 0 bases short and J 0 bases short, with 6 bases between. This CDR3 is 15 amino acids long.